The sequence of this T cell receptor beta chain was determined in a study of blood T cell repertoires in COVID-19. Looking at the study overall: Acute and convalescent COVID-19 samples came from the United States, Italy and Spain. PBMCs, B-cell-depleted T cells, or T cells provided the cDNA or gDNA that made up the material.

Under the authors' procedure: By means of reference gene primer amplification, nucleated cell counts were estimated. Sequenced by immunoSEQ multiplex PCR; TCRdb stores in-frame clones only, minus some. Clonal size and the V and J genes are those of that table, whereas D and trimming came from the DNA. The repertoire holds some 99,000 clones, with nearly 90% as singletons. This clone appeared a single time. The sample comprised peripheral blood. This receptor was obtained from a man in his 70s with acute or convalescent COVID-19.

This CDR3 is CASSSDSYNEQFF. The DNA of the CDR3 is TGCGCCAGCAGCTCGGACAGTTACAATGAGCAGTTCTTC. The chain couples TRBV5-1 to TRBJ2-1, with D perhaps TRBD1 (6 bases). This CDR3 contains 13 residues. Germline CDR1 SGHRS, CDR2 YFSETQ. The ends were cut back, 3 bases at V and 4 bases at J, with 8 bases in the middle.